One and the same sample provided the 26 T cell receptor beta chains below, sequenced in a study of blood T cell repertoires in COVID-19. The table came from immunoSEQ multiplex PCR; TCRdb's copy has only in-frame clones and leaves some out. The sample holds 200,000 to 250,000 clones; around 80% are singletons and the top ten take more than 7%. The specimen sequenced was peripheral blood. Source of these receptors: a woman aged 70 to 79 with acute or convalescent COVID-19.

This clone appeared a few times. The V gene is TRBV15, the J gene TRBJ1-2; D gene unclear. This CDR3 region has 11 residues. V lost 3 bases to trimming and J lost 8 bases, with 7 bases between them. Germline V lookup: CDR1 LNHNV, CDR2 YYDKDF (reference sequence). Here the CDR3 DNA reads TGTGCCACCAGCAGGGACTTAGGCTACACCTTC. Encoded protein: CATSRDLGYTF.

This clone appeared a few times. This sequence joins TRBV18 and TRBJ1-4; TRBD1 might be the D (6 bases). The CDR3 loop spans 18 amino acids. CDR1 and CDR2 from the germline V gene are KGHSH and LQKENI. V lost 4 bases and J lost 2, with 20 bases in between. Here the CDR3 reads CASSREKATGPTNEKLFF. The CDR3, as DNA: TGTGCCAGCTCACGGGAGAAGGCTACAGGGCCGACTAATGAAAAACTGTTTTTT. Together with reference TRBV18 and TRBJ1-4, the CDR3 gives the full variable domain: NAGVMQNPRHLVRRRGQEARLRCSPMKGHSHVYWYRQLPEEGLKFMVYLQKENIIDESGMPKERFSAEFPKEGPSILRIQQVVRGDSAAYFCASSREKATGPTNEKLFFGSGTQLSVL.

This clone was counted once. The V call is TRBV7-2, the J call TRBJ2-3; 13 positions match TRBD2. The germline gives CDR1 SGHTA, CDR2 FQGNSA. Trimming took 2 bases from V and 6 from J; bases not matched to a gene: 8. The CDR3 is made up of 17 amino acids. In DNA, the CDR3 is TGTGCCAGCAGCTTAAACGGACTAGCGGGGGTTGGGGATACGCAGTATTTT. The encoded protein is CASSLNGLAGVGDTQYF. The full variable domain, in which reference TRBV7-2 and TRBJ2-3 provide the parts outside the CDR3, is GAGVSQSPSNKVTEKGKDVELRCDPISGHTALYWYRQSLGQGLEFLIYFQGNSAPDKSGLPSDRFSAERTGGSVSTLTIQRTQQEDSAVYLCASSLNGLAGVGDTQYFGPGTRLTVL.

CDR3 DNA: TGTGCCAGCAGCTTGCTGAGGGCCCCTGAAGCTTTCTTT. Protein product: CASSLLRAPEAFF. The V call is TRBV5-4, the J call TRBJ1-1, with D uncertain. The length of the CDR3 is 13 residues. V lost 1 base and J 6 bases, leaving 10 bases between the germline ends. In germline, CDR1 is SGHNT, CDR2 YYREEE (reference sequence).

V usage is TRBV6-5 and J usage is TRBJ2-5; weak D call: TRBD1 (5 bases). The CDR3 extends over 15 amino acids. The germline V gene has CDR1 MNHEY and CDR2 SVGAGI. The V and J ends lost 2 bases and 0 bases respectively, with 10 bases between them. The CDR3 is CASSYGRQYQETQYF. The CDR3 nucleotides are TGTGCCAGCAGTTACGGTCGACAGTACCAAGAGACCCAGTACTTC.

The V call is TRBV3-1 (or the pseudogene TRBV3-2), the J call TRBJ2-2; 10 nucleotides agree with TRBD1. The ends lost 3 bases at V and 6 bases at J; junction bases unmatched: 4. This CDR3 has 15 amino acids. Germline CDR1 reads LGHDT; CDR2 reads YNNKEL (reference sequence). The CDR3 coding sequence is TGTGCCAGCAGCCAGGACAGGGGGTCGTCCGGGGAGCTGTTTTTT. Amino acids: CASSQDRGSSGELFF.

The rearrangement joins TRBV24-1 to TRBJ2-7, with TRBD2 identical over 8 bases. This CDR3 has 11 residues. Germline values: CDR1 KGHDR, CDR2 SFDVKD. CDR3 in DNA: TGTGCTGGTAGCGGGGCGAGGGAGCAGTACGTC. Its translation is CAGSGAREQYV.

The gene calls are TRBV20-1 and TRBJ2-7, with D hard to call. Germline V gene sequence: CDR1 DFQATT, CDR2 SNEGSKA (reference sequence). The length of the CDR3 is 11 residues. V was shortened by 6 bases and J by 3 bases, with 9 bases between the two germline ends. The CDR3 nucleotides are TGCAGTGCCCCCCTGTACTACGAGCAGTACTTC. It yields the protein CSAPLYYEQYF.

This chain links TRBV3-1 (or the pseudogene TRBV3-2) with TRBJ2-1, with 7 bases aligning to TRBD2. Germline CDR1 is LGHDT and CDR2 is YNNKEL (reference sequence). The CDR3 spans 15 residues. V trimming: 1 base; J trimming: 4 bases; junction bases outside the gene matches: 4. The CDR3 region has the DNA TGTGCCAGCAGCCAAGGACTAGCTTATTACAATGAGCAGTTCTTC. Amino acids: CASSQGLAYYNEQFF.

The chain couples TRBV6-5 to TRBJ1-2; tentatively, D is TRBD1 (5 bases). From germline, CDR1 is MNHEY and CDR2 SVGAGI. CDR3 length: 13 amino acids. Trimming took 7 bases from V and 5 from J, leaving 14 bases between them. The CDR3 nucleotides are TGTGCCAGCAAGGACGGGGGTCTGTATGGCTACACCTTC. Encoded protein: CASKDGGLYGYTF.

The CDR3 coding sequence is TGCGCCAGCAGCCAAGATCTCGGGGGGTCCCCCGGGGAGCTGTTTTTT. As protein: CASSQDLGGSPGELFF. V gene TRBV4-3 combines with J gene TRBJ2-2, with 7 bases aligning to TRBD2. Germline CDR1 is LGHNA and CDR2 is YSLEER. The CDR3 totals 16 residues. The V and J ends lost 0 bases and 6 bases, in that order; junction bases with no gene match: 7.

V usage is TRBV7-6 and J usage is TRBJ2-1, with 12 bases fitting TRBD2. The CDR3 is made up of 16 amino acids. CDR1 and CDR2 from the germline V gene are SGHVS and FNYEAQ. Losses at the gene ends were 1 base for V and 6 bases for J; bases not matched to a gene: 4. CDR3 bases: TGTGCCAGCAGCTTAGGCCTAGCGGGGGGGTCCAATGAGCAGTTCTTC. It yields the protein CASSLGLAGGSNEQFF.

The genes are TRBV7-9 and TRBJ2-1; unclear D gene. Germline V gene data show CDR1 as SEHNR and CDR2 as FQNEAQ (reference sequence). The CDR3 is 12 residues long. V gave up 5 bases and J gave up 7 bases, with 9 bases separating them. The CDR3 spells CASSNDFNEQFF. The CDR3 nucleotides are TGTGCCAGCAGCAACGACTTTAATGAGCAGTTCTTC.

V is TRBV23-1 and J is TRBJ2-2, with D maybe TRBD2 (5 bases). TRBV23-1 is flagged as an ORF with uncertain function. The V end lost 2 bases, the J end lost 3 bases, and 10 bases lay between the germline ends. The CDR3 loop spans 15 amino acids. CDR3 in amino acids: CASSQRVGDTGELFF. The CDR3 nucleotides read TGCGCCAGCAGTCAACGGGTCGGGGACACCGGGGAGCTGTTTTTT.

The J gene is TRBJ2-1, the V gene TRBV30, with D uncertain. The CDR3 is 12 amino acids. Germline CDR1 reads GTSNPN; CDR2 reads SVGIG (reference sequence). Trimming took off 0 bases at V and 10 bases at J, with 10 bases between the two ends. The CDR3 DNA reads TGTGCCTGGAGTGTTATTACCAGGGAGCAGTTCTTC. Its protein is CAWSVITREQFF.

V and J are TRBV11-2 and TRBJ1-6; D is unclear. The CDR3 is 13 amino acids. Germline loops: CDR1 SGHAT, CDR2 FQNNGV. V was shortened by 1 base and J by 8 bases, with 6 bases between the two germline ends. CDR3: CASSLASYSPLHF. The CDR3 DNA reads TGTGCCAGCAGCTTAGCTAGTTATTCACCCCTCCACTTT.

V is TRBV24-1 and J is TRBJ2-1, with TRBD2 matching over 11 bases. This CDR3 is 16 amino acids long. CDR1 and CDR2 (germline): KGHDR, SFDVKD. V shed 1 base and J 3 bases; nucleotides not matched to a gene: 1. CDR3 sequence (DNA): TGTGCCACCAGTGATTTAGGACTAGCGGGCTACAATGAGCAGTTCTTC. This encodes CATSDLGLAGYNEQFF.

This clone was picked up one time. The V gene is TRBV18, the J gene TRBJ1-5, with 9 positions matching TRBD1. Germline trimming cut 6 bases from V and 3 bases from J; bases unmatched to any gene: 6. Per germline, CDR1 KGHSH and CDR2 LQKENI. The CDR3 covers 15 residues. The CDR3 spells CASSSGTGINQPQHF. In DNA form, the CDR3 reads TGTGCCAGCTCGTCCGGGACAGGGATCAATCAGCCCCAGCATTTT.

The V and J genes are TRBV24-1 and TRBJ2-2; D perhaps matches TRBD2 (5 bases). Trimming took off 8 bases at V and 4 bases at J, with 16 bases between the two ends. Germline-derived CDR1 and CDR2 are KGHDR and SFDVKD. The CDR3 has 15 residues. For the CDR3, the DNA is TGTGCCACCAACCTCGGGAAGGGAAGCACCGGGGAGCTGTTTTTT. Amino acid sequence: CATNLGKGSTGELFF.

J is TRBJ2-2 and V is TRBV6-6; maybe TRBD1 (5 bases). The CDR3 has 13 residues. Per germline, CDR1 MNHNY and CDR2 SVGAGI (reference sequence). Trimming stripped 6 bases from V and 4 bases from J, with 9 bases between. The CDR3 coding sequence is TGTGCCAGCAGACCCGACAGCACCGGGGAGCTGTTTTTT. It specifies CASRPDSTGELFF.

The chain uses TRBV28 and TRBJ2-4, with TRBD1 as a possible D gene (5 bases). CDR3 length: 14 residues. The germline gives CDR1 MDHEN, CDR2 SYDVKM. V gave up 6 bases and J gave up 1 base, with 10 bases separating them. The CDR3 reads CASRTQGAKNIQYF. The CDR3 coding sequence is TGTGCCAGCAGAACCCAGGGTGCCAAAAACATTCAGTACTTC.

The chain employs TRBV24-1 and TRBJ2-2, with 7 bases lining up with TRBD2. V lost 0 bases and J lost 4; bases outside the gene matches: 4. Germline CDR1 KGHDR, CDR2 SFDVKD. This CDR3 has 16 residues. Here the CDR3 reads CATSDLWEGGTGELFF. In DNA form, the CDR3 reads TGTGCCACCAGTGATTTGTGGGAGGGCGGCACCGGGGAGCTGTTTTTT.

CDR3 loop: CASSFGTEAFF. The CDR3, as DNA: TGTGCCAGCAGTTTCGGCACTGAAGCTTTCTTT. The chain has TRBV6-2 or TRBV6-3 and TRBJ1-1; D remains ambiguous. The germline V gene encodes CDR1 MNHEY and CDR2 SVGEGT. The CDR3 spans 11 residues. With 4 bases removed from V and 4 bases from J, the gap between germline ends came to 4 bases.

The V gene is TRBV6-2 or TRBV6-3, the J gene TRBJ2-1, with TRBD2 identical over 7 bases. CDR1 MNHEY and CDR2 SVGEGT come from the germline V gene. The CDR3 sequence is 15 residues long. Trimming at V came to 1 base and at J to 6 bases, leaving 6 bases not matched to a gene. The CDR3 DNA follows: TGTGCCAGCAGTTACTGGGACTACCCCGTCAATGAGCAGTTCTTC. It codes for CASSYWDYPVNEQFF.

The chain couples TRBV5-6 to TRBJ2-7; the D gene is possibly TRBD1 (6 bases). The germline CDR1 and CDR2 sequences are SGHDT and YYEEEE. The CDR3 length is 13 residues. Deletions cut 5 bases from V and 2 bases from J, with 11 bases between. CDR3 sequence: CASSRTATYEQYV. CDR3 DNA sequence: TGTGCCAGCAGTAGGACAGCTACCTACGAGCAGTACGTC.

Concerning this clone itself: One junction end does not reproduce the germline sequence, and a read error may be involved. The chain uses TRBV5-6 and TRBJ2-1, with 10 bases matching TRBD2. The germline V gene has CDR1 SGHDT and CDR2 YYEEEE. CDR3 length equals 12 residues. CDR3 DNA sequence: TGTGCCAGCAGCTTACTAAGCGGGGGGGTAATCTTC. The encoded protein is CASSLLSGGVIF.